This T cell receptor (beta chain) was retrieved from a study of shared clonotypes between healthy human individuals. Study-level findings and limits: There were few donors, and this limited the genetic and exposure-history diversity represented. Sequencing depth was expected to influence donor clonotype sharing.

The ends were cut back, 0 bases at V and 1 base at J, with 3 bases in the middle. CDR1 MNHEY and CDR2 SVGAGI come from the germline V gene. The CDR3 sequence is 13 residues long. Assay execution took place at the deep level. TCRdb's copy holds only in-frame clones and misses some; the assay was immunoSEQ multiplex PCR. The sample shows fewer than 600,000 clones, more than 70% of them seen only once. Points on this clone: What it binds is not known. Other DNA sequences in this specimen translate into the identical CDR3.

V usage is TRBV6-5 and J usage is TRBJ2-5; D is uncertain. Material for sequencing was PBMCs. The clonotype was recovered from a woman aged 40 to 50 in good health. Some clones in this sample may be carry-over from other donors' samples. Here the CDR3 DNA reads TGTGCCAGCAGTTACTCAGCCCAAGAGACCCAGTACTTC. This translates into CASSYSAQETQYF.